Listed below are T cell receptor beta chains from one sample, sequenced in a study of blood T cell repertoires in COVID-19. Libraries were prepared by immunoSEQ multiplex PCR; TCRdb keeps only in-frame clonotypes and omits some of them. The sample has about 210,000 clones, roughly 87% seen once; the top ten hold under 13%. The sequencing input was PBMCs or T cells enriched from blood (not recorded which). These receptors were collected from a young man with acute COVID-19. Both conserved end residues are part of each CDR3. The D gene is left open where the match is weak. Size is omitted from some rows. Given values are once, few, many or a class for expanded clones.

d_call	clone_size	v_call	j_call	cdr3_aa	cdr3_nt
TRBD2	-	TRBV4-1	TRBJ2-1	CASSPGGVVYNEQFF	TGCGCCAGCAGCCCGGGGGGGGTTGTTTACAATGAGCAGTTCTTC
TRBD2	once	TRBV7-6	TRBJ2-7	CASSARDYDTYEQYF	TGTGCCAGCAGCGCCCGGGACTACGACACCTACGAGCAGTACTTC
TRBD1	-	TRBV5-1	TRBJ1-3	CASSSNTGAGNTIYF	TGCGCCAGCAGCTCCAACACAGGGGCTGGAAACACCATATATTTT
TRBD2	-	TRBV29-1	TRBJ2-2	CSFRRGDRATGELFF	TGCAGCTTCCGTCGGGGGGATCGGGCCACCGGGGAGCTGTTTTTT
-	-	TRBV27	TRBJ2-2	CASSQAHTGELFF	TGTGCCAGCAGTCAAGCACACACCGGGGAGCTGTTTTTT
TRBD2	-	TRBV18	TRBJ2-2	CASSPGLAENTGELFF	TGTGCCAGCTCACCGGGACTAGCTGAGAACACCGGGGAGCTGTTTTTT
TRBD2	-	TRBV9	TRBJ2-1	CASSVGGGISYNEQFF	TGTGCCAGCAGCGTAGGCGGGGGAATCTCCTACAATGAGCAGTTCTTC
-	-	TRBV14	TRBJ2-3	CASSQDITDTQYF	TGTGCCAGCAGCCAAGATATCACAGATACGCAGTATTTT
-	-	TRBV7-9	TRBJ1-6	CASSSFGGVGNSPLHF	TGTGCCAGCAGCTCTTTCGGGGGGGTTGGTAATTCACCCCTCCACTTT
-	-	TRBV9	TRBJ1-2	CASSVPGGYGYTF	TGTGCCAGCAGCGTACCCGGGGGCTATGGCTACACCTTC
-	-	TRBV1	TRBJ2-1	CTSSQGHSNPNEQFF	TGCACCAGCAGCCAGGGACATTCAAACCCCAATGAGCAGTTCTTC
TRBD1	-	TRBV7-3	TRBJ2-7	CASSSQGSSYEQYF	TGTGCCAGCAGCTCACAGGGGAGCTCCTACGAGCAGTACTTC
-	-	TRBV4-1	TRBJ2-1	CASSQDWAGYNEQFF	TGCGCCAGCAGCCAAGATTGGGCCGGCTACAATGAGCAGTTCTTC
-	-	TRBV29-1	TRBJ2-1	CSVEVEGRQEYNEQFF	TGCAGCGTTGAAGTAGAGGGGAGACAGGAATACAATGAGCAGTTCTTC
TRBD2	-	TRBV4-1	TRBJ2-7	CASSLDRAGVYEQYF	TGCGCCAGCAGCCTCGACCGTGCGGGAGTCTACGAGCAGTACTTC
-	-	TRBV29-1	TRBJ2-1	CSVEGYRRSYNEQFF	TGCAGCGTTGAAGGATACAGACGCTCCTACAATGAGCAGTTCTTC
-	-	TRBV5-5	TRBJ1-5	CASSPSGDSNQPQHF	TGTGCCAGCAGCCCGTCAGGGGATAGCAATCAGCCCCAGCATTTT
-	-	TRBV12-3/TRBV12-4	TRBJ1-1	CASSPGQGTEAFF	TGTGCCAGCAGCCCGGGGCAGGGGACTGAAGCTTTCTTT
-	-	TRBV27	TRBJ1-5	CASSPYTGPNQPQHF	TGTGCCAGCAGTCCATATACAGGGCCCAATCAGCCCCAGCATTTT
-	-	TRBV11-3	TRBJ2-7	CASSTWTERGHEQYF	TGTGCCAGCAGCACTTGGACGGAAAGGGGCCACGAGCAGTACTTC
TRBD1	-	TRBV7-2	TRBJ1-2	CASSFGQVGYTF	TGTGCCAGCAGCTTCGGACAGGTTGGCTACACCTTC
-	-	TRBV4-1	TRBJ1-6	CASSQGYGNSPLHF	TGCGCCAGCAGCCAAGGTTACGGGAATTCACCCCTCCACTTT
-	-	TRBV5-1	TRBJ1-5	CASSLGGGDQPQHF	TGCGCCAGCAGCTTGGGGGGAGGCGATCAGCCCCAGCATTTT
TRBD1	-	TRBV2	TRBJ2-7	CASRVGQTSSYEQYF	TGTGCCAGCAGAGTGGGACAGACCAGCTCCTACGAGCAGTACTTC
-	-	TRBV21-1	TRBJ2-3	CASRKTGTKGADTQYF	TGTGCCAGCAGGAAAACCGGGACTAAGGGAGCAGATACGCAGTATTTT
TRBD1	-	TRBV19	TRBJ1-1	CASQGQGARPTEAFF	TGTGCCAGTCAAGGGCAGGGGGCGCGTCCCACTGAAGCTTTCTTT
TRBD1	-	TRBV4-2	TRBJ1-6	CASSPGQGKWPLHF	TGTGCCAGCAGCCCAGGACAGGGAAAATGGCCCCTCCACTTT
TRBD1	once	TRBV11-2	TRBJ2-7	CASSLVVAAGGGYEQYF	TGTGCCAGCAGCTTAGTTGTAGCGGCAGGGGGCGGCTACGAGCAGTACTTC
TRBD2	-	TRBV28	TRBJ2-2	CASSLREAGRTGELFF	TGTGCCAGCAGTTTGAGGGAAGCGGGACGCACCGGGGAGCTGTTTTTT
TRBD1	-	TRBV28	TRBJ2-7	CASSLTGSSGYEQYF	TGTGCCAGCAGTTTGACAGGGTCCTCAGGCTACGAGCAGTACTTC
TRBD2	once	TRBV19	TRBJ2-1	CASSDSSGREEQFF	TGTGCCAGTAGTGACTCTAGCGGGAGGGAAGAGCAGTTCTTC
-	-	TRBV7-8	TRBJ2-5	CASSLARRTTRQAKETQYF	TGTGCCAGCAGCTTAGCGCGGAGAACGACCCGACAGGCCAAAGAGACCCAGTACTTC
-	-	TRBV5-1	TRBJ1-2	CASSPQAGVFYGYTF	TGCGCCAGCAGCCCCCAAGCGGGGGTTTTCTATGGCTACACCTTC
-	-	TRBV5-1	TRBJ2-5	CASSLAPGQETQYF	TGCGCCAGCAGCTTGGCTCCAGGCCAAGAGACCCAGTACTTC
-	-	TRBV5-1	TRBJ2-2	CASSLWTINTGELFF	TGCGCCAGCAGCTTGTGGACAATTAACACCGGGGAGCTGTTTTTT
-	-	TRBV5-6	TRBJ2-2	CASSLGERNTGELFF	TGTGCCAGCAGCCTAGGTGAGCGGAACACCGGGGAGCTGTTTTTT
-	-	TRBV27	TRBJ1-2	CASSPRTAGRSYGYTF	TGTGCCAGCAGTCCGAGGACAGCTGGGAGAAGCTATGGCTACACCTTC
-	-	TRBV11-2	TRBJ1-2	CASSFFSPLNRGGGYTF	TGTGCCAGCAGCTTTTTTAGTCCCCTTAACCGGGGGGGTGGCTACACCTTC
-	-	TRBV28	TRBJ2-7	CASSIRVNEQYF	TGTGCCAGCAGTATCAGGGTCAACGAGCAGTACTTC
TRBD2	-	TRBV3-1/TRBV3-2	TRBJ2-7	CASRVAGEGNEQYF	TGTGCCAGCAGGGTAGCGGGAGAGGGCAACGAGCAGTACTTC
TRBD2	-	TRBV27	TRBJ2-5	CASTSLAGVGETQYF	TGTGCCAGCACTTCCTTAGCGGGAGTGGGGGAGACCCAGTACTTC
-	-	TRBV21-1	TRBJ1-2	CASSKGRTGYNYGYTF	TGTGCCAGCAGCAAAGGAAGGACAGGATATAACTATGGCTACACCTTC
TRBD2	-	TRBV29-1	TRBJ2-1	CSVTDGKGTSGSDYYNEQFF	TGCAGCGTCACCGACGGTAAAGGGACTAGCGGGAGTGACTATTACAATGAGCAGTTCTTC
-	-	TRBV7-9	TRBJ1-1	CASSLGGDTEAFF	TGTGCCAGCAGCTTAGGGGGGGACACTGAAGCTTTCTTT
TRBD2	-	TRBV2	TRBJ2-3	CASSERGGRTDTQYF	TGTGCCAGCAGTGAACGGGGGGGGCGCACAGATACGCAGTATTTT
TRBD2	-	TRBV27	TRBJ2-1	CASSRPGLADNEQFF	TGTGCCAGCAGTCGACCGGGACTAGCGGACAATGAGCAGTTCTTC
-	-	TRBV11-2	TRBJ2-7	CASSPWGLLQGNSYEQYF	TGTGCCAGCAGCCCGTGGGGCCTGCTTCAGGGAAACTCCTACGAGCAGTACTTC
-	-	TRBV28	TRBJ2-3	CASLDRLVTDTQYF	TGTGCCAGCCTAGACAGACTAGTCACAGATACGCAGTATTTT
-	-	TRBV3-1/TRBV3-2	TRBJ1-6	CASSPRGQYNSPLHF	TGTGCCAGCAGCCCCCGCGGACAGTATAATTCACCCCTCCACTTT
TRBD2	-	TRBV24-1	TRBJ2-2	CATSVKPGTSGSSGELFF	TGTGCCACCAGTGTCAAGCCCGGGACTAGCGGGTCTTCCGGGGAGCTGTTTTTT
TRBD2	-	TRBV5-8	TRBJ2-5	CASERGLAVGETQYF	TGTGCCAGCGAACGAGGACTAGCGGTTGGGGAGACCCAGTACTTC
TRBD1	-	TRBV11-1	TRBJ2-7	CASSFETGTGYEQYF	TGTGCCAGCAGCTTTGAAACCGGGACAGGGTACGAGCAGTACTTC
-	-	TRBV11-3	TRBJ2-3	CASSFQGDTDTQYF	TGTGCCAGCAGCTTTCAGGGTGACACAGATACGCAGTATTTT
-	-	TRBV19	TRBJ2-5	CASSWGRKETQYF	TGTGCCAGTAGCTGGGGGAGGAAAGAGACCCAGTACTTC